This T cell receptor (beta chain) was captured by sequencing in a study of T cell changes during pregnancy in multiple sclerosis. The length of the CDR3 is 16 residues. Trimming pared 2 bases from V and 2 bases from J, leaving 15 bases between. Germline assignment: CDR1 MDHEN and CDR2 SYDVKM. This table comes from immunoSEQ multiplex PCR, and its TCRdb copy is limited to in-frame clones, with some not included. The repertoire has about 31,000 clones, approximately 90% of them found once; the top ten carry 9.5% to 10%. The V call is TRBV28, the J call TRBJ1-2; D might be TRBD1 (6 bases). The source was CD8+ T cells from peripheral blood mononuclear cells, collected in the first trimester of pregnancy. The receptor's source is a female donor with multiple sclerosis, enrolled in a pregnancy study. The DNA for the CDR3 is TGTGCCAGCAGTTTAGAATTACAGGGTTGGAACTATGGCTACACCTTC. It yields the protein CASSLELQGWNYGYTF.